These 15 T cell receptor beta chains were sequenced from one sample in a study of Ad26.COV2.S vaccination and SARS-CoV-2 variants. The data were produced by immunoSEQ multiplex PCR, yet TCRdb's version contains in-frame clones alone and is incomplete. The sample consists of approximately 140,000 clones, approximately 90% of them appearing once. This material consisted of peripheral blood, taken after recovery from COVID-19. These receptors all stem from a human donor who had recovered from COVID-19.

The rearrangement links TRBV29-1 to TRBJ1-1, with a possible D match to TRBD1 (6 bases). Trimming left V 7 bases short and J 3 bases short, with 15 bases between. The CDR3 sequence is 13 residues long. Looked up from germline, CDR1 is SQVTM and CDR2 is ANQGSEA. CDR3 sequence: CSANRVGDTEAFF. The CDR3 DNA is TGCAGCGCCAACAGGGTCGGGGACACTGAAGCTTTCTTT.

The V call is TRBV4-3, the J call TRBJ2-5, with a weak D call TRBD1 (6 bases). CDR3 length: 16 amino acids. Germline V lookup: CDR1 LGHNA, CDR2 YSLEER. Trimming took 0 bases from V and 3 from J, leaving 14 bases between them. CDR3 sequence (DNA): TGCGCCAGCAGCCAAGATCAAGGTACAGGGAAAGAGACCCAGTACTTC. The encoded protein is CASSQDQGTGKETQYF.

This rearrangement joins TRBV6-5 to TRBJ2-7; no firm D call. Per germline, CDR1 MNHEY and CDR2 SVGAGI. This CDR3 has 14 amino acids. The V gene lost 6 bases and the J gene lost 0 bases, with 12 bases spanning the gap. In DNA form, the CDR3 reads TGTGCCAGCAGCGGAAATCAGGCCTCCTACGAGCAGTACTTC. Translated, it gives CASSGNQASYEQYF.

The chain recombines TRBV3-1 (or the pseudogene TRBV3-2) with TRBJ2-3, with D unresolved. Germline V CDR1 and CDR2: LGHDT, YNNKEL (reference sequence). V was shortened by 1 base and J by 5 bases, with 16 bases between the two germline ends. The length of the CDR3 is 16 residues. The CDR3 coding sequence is TGTGCCAGCAGCCAAGTTTTGAGAGGTTTGGGAGATACGCAGTATTTT. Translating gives CASSQVLRGLGDTQYF.

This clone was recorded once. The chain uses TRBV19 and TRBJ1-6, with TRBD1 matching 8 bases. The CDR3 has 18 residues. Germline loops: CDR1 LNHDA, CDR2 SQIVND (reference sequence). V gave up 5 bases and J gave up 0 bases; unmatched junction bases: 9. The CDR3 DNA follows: TGTGCCAGTAGTCCGCTGGACAGGGCGAGCTCCTATAATTCACCCCTCCACTTT. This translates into CASSPLDRASSYNSPLHF.

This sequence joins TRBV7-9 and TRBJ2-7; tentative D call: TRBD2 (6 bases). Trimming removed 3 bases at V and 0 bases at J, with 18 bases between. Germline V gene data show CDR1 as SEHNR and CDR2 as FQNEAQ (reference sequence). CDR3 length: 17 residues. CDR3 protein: CASSLLVRDGSSYEQYF. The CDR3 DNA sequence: TGTGCCAGCAGCTTGTTGGTGCGGGACGGGAGCTCCTACGAGCAGTACTTC.

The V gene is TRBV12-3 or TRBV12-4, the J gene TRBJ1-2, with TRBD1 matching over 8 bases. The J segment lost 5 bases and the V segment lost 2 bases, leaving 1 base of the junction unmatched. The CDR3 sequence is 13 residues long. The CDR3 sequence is CASSLQGAYGYTF. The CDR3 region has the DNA TGTGCCAGCAGTTTACAGGGGGCATATGGCTACACCTTC.

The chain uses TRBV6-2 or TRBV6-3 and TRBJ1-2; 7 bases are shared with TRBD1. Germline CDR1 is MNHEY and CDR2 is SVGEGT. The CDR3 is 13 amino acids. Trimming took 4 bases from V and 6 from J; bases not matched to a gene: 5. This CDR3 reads CASSSTGEHGYTF. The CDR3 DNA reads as TGTGCCAGCAGTTCCACAGGGGAACATGGCTACACCTTC.

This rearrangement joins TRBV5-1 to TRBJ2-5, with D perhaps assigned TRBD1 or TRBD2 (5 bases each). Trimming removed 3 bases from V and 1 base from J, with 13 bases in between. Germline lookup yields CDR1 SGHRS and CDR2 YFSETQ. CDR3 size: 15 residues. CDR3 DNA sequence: TGCGCCAGCAGCTCGGGATGGGGGACCCAAGAGACCCAGTACTTC. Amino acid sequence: CASSSGWGTQETQYF.

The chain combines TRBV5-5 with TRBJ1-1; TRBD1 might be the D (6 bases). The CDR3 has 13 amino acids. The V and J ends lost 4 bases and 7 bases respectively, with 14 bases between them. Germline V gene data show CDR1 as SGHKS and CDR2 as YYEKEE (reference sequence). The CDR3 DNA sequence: TGTGCCAGCAGCCCGAGGGGGGTCCTTGAAGCTTTCTTT. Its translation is CASSPRGVLEAFF.

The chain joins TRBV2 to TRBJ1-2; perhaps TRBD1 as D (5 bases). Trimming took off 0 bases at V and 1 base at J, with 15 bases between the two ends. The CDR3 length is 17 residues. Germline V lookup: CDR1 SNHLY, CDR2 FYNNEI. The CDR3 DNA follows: TGTGCCAGCAGTGAAGCGCCTTCAGGGATGATTAACTATGGCTACACCTTC. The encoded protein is CASSEAPSGMINYGYTF.

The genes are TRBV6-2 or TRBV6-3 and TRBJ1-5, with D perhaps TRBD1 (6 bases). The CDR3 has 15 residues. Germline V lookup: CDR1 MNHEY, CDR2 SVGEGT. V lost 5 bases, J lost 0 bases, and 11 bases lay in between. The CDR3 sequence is CASSQDRNSNQPQHF. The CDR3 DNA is TGTGCCAGCAGTCAGGACAGAAATAGCAATCAGCCCCAGCATTTT.

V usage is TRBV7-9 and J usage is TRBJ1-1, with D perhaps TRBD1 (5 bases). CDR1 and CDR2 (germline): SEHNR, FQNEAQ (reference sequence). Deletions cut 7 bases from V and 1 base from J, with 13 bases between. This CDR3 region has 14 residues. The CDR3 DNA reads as TGTGCCAGCATACCGGGACTAACGAACACTGAAGCTTTCTTT. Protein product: CASIPGLTNTEAFF.

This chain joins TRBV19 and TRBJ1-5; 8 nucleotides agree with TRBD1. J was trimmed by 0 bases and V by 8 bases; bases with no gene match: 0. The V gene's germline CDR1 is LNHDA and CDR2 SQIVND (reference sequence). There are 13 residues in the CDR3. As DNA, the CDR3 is TGTGCCAGTGACAGGGGTAGCAATCAGCCCCAGCATTTT. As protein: CASDRGSNQPQHF.

The CDR3 coding sequence is TGTGCCTGGACCCAACATAGACCTTACCATTTCGGTAGTCCCGGACACACCATATATTTT. This encodes CAWTQHRPYHFGSPGHTIYF. This chain uses TRBV30 with TRBJ1-3, with no clear D. The germline CDR1 and CDR2 sequences are GTSNPN and SVGIG (reference sequence). Trimming removed 4 bases from V and 8 bases from J, with 36 bases in between. The CDR3 is 20 amino acids.